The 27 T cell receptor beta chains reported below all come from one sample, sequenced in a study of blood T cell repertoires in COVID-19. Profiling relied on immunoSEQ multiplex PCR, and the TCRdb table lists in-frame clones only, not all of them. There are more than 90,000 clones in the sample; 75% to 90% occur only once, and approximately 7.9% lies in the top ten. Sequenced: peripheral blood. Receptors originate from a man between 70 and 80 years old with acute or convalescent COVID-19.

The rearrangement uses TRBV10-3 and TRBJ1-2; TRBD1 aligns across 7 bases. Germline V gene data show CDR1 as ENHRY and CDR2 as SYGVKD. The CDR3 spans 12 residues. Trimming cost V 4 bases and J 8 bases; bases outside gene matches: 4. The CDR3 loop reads CAISADRDGYTF. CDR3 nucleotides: TGTGCCATCAGTGCAGACAGGGACGGCTACACCTTC.

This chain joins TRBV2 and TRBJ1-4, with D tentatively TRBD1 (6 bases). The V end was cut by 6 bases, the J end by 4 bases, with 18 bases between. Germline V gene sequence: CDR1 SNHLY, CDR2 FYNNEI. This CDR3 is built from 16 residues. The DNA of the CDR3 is TGTGCCAGCAGGTATAACAGGGCCGGACTTAATGAAAAACTGTTTTTT. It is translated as CASRYNRAGLNEKLFF.

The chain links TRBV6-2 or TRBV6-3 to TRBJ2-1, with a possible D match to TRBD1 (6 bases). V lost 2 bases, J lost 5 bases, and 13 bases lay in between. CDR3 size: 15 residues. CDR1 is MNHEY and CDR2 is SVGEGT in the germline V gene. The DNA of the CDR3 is TGTGCCAGCAGTTACGGTCAGGGGCTCGACAATGAGCAGTTCTTC. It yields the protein CASSYGQGLDNEQFF.

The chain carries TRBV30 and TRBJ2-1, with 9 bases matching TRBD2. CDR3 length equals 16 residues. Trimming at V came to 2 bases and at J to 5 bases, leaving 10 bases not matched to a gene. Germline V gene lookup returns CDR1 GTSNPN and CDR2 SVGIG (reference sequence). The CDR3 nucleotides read TGTGCCTGGAGTCGTACCTCTAGCGGGGTCCACAATGAGCAGTTCTTC. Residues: CAWSRTSSGVHNEQFF.

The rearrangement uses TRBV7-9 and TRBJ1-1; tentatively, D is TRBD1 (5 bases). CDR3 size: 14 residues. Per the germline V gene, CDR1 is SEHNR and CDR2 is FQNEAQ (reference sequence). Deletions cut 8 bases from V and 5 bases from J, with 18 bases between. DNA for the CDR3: TGTGCCAGCGATGGGGGTGGAGGGGAGACTGAAGCTTTCTTT. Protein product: CASDGGGGETEAFF.

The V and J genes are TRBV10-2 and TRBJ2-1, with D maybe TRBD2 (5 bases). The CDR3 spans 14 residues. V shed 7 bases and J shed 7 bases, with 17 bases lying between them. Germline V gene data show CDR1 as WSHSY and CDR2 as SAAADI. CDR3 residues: CASTDGGATNEQFF. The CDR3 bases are TGCGCCAGCACCGACGGAGGCGCTACTAATGAGCAGTTCTTC.

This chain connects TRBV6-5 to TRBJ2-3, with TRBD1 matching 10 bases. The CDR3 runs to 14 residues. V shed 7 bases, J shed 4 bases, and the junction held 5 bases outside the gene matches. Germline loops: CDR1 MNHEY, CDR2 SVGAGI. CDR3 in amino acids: CASIRDRGSDTQYF. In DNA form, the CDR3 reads TGTGCCAGCATACGGGACAGGGGTTCAGATACGCAGTATTTT.

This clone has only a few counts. CDR3 DNA: TGTGCCAGTAGTATGGAGGGGGCGGTATCTGAAGCTTTCTTT. Translation: CASSMEGAVSEAFF. The rearrangement links TRBV19 to TRBJ1-1; TRBD1 aligns across 7 bases. Germline assignment: CDR1 LNHDA and CDR2 SQIVND (reference sequence). This CDR3 comprises 14 residues. The trim removed 3 bases at V and 6 bases at J, leaving 7 bases unmatched.

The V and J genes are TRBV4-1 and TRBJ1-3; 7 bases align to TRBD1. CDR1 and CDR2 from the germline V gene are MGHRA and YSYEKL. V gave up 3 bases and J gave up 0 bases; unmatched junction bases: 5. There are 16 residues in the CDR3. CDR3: CASSQGQRNSGNTIYF. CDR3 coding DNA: TGCGCCAGCAGCCAGGGACAGCGCAACTCTGGAAACACCATATATTTT.

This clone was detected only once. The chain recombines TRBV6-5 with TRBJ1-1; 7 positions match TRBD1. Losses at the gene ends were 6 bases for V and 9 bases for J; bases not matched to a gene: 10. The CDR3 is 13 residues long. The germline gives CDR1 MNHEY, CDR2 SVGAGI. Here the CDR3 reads CASSLTGRGKAFF. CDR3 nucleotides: TGTGCCAGCAGCCTGACAGGGCGGGGAAAAGCTTTCTTT.

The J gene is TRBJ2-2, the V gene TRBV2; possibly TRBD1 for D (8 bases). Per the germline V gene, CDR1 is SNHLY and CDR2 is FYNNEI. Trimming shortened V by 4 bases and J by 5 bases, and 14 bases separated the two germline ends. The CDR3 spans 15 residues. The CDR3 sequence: CASSVQGGVTGELFF. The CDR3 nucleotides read TGTGCCAGCAGTGTACAGGGGGGGGTAACCGGGGAGCTGTTTTTT.

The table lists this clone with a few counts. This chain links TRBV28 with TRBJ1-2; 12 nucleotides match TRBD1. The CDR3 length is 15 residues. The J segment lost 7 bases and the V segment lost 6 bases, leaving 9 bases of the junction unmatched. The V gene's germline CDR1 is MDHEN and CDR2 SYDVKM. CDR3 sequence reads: CASRDPGQGAGGYTF. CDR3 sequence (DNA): TGTGCCAGCAGGGATCCGGGACAGGGGGCGGGTGGCTACACCTTC.

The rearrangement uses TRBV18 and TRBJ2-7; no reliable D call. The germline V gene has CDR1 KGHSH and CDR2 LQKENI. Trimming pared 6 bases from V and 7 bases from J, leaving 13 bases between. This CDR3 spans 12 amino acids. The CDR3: CASSPNREEQYF. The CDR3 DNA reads TGTGCCAGCTCCCCCAATCGAGAGGAGCAGTACTTC.

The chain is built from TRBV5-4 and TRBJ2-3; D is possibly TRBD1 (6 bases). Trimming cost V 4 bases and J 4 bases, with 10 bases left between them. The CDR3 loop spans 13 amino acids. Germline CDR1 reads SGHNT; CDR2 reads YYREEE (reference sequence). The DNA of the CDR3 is TGTGCCAGCAGCCGACAGGATCCAGATACGCAGTATTTT. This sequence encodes CASSRQDPDTQYF.

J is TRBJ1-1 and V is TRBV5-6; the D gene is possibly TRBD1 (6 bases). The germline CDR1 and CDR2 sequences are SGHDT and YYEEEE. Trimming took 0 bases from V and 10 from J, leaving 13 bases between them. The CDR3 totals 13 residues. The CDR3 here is CASSLERGLVAFF. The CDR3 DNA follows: TGTGCCAGCAGCTTGGAGAGGGGGTTAGTAGCTTTCTTT. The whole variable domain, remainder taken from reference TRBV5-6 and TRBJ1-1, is DAGVTQSPTHLIKTRGQQVTLRCSPKSGHDTVSWYQQALGQGPQFIFQYYEEEERQRGNFPDRFSGHQFPNYSSELNVNALLLGDSALYLCASSLERGLVAFFGQGTRLTVV.

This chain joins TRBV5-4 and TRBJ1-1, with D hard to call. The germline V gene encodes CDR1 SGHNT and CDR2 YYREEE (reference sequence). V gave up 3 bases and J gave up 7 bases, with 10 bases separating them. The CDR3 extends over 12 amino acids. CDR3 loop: CASSSMRDEAFF. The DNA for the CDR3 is TGTGCCAGCAGCTCCATGAGGGATGAAGCTTTCTTT.

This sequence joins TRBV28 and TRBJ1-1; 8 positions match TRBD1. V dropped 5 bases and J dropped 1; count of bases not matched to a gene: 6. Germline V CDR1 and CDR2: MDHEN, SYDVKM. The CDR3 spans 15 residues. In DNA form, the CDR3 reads TGTGCCAGCAGTCTTGTAGACAGGGGGAACACTGAAGCTTTCTTT. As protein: CASSLVDRGNTEAFF.

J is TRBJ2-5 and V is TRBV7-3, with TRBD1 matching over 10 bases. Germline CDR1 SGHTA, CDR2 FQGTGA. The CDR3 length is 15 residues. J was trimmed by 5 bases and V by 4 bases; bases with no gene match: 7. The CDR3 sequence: CASSSGQGKFETQYF. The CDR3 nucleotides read TGTGCCAGCAGCTCGGGACAGGGGAAGTTTGAGACCCAGTACTTC. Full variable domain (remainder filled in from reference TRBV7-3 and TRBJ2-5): GAGVSQTPSNKVTEKGKYVELRCDPISGHTALYWYRQSLGQGPEFLIYFQGTGAADDSGLPNDRFFAVRPEGSVSTLKIQRTERGDSAVYLCASSSGQGKFETQYFGPGTRLLVL.

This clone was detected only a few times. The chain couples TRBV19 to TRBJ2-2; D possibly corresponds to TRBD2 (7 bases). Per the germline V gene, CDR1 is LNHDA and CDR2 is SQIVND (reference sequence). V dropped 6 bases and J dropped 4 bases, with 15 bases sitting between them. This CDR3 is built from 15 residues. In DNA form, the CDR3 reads TGTGCCAGTAGATCTCAGGGGAGGGTCACCGGGGAGCTGTTTTTT. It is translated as CASRSQGRVTGELFF.

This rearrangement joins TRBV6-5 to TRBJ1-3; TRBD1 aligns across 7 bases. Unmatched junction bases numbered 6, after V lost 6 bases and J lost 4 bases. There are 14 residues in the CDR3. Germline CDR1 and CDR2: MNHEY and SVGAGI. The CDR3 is CASSRGQQGNTIYF. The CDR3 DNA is TGTGCCAGCAGCCGGGGACAGCAGGGAAACACCATATATTTT.

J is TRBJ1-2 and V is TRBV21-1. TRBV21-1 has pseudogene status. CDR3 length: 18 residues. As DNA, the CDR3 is TGTGCCAGCAGCAAACGGGGGCAGTCTTGGGGGACTAGAAGTGGCTACACCTTC. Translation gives CASSKRGQSWGTRSGYTF.

CDR3 bases: TGTGCCAGCAGCTTAGACTTGGGACTCTCTGGAAACACCATATATTTT. This codes for CASSLDLGLSGNTIYF. The chain is built from TRBV7-6 and TRBJ1-3, with D perhaps TRBD1 (5 bases). CDR3 length: 16 amino acids. The germline V gene encodes CDR1 SGHVS and CDR2 FNYEAQ. The V end lost 1 base, the J end lost 0 bases, and 10 bases lay between the germline ends.

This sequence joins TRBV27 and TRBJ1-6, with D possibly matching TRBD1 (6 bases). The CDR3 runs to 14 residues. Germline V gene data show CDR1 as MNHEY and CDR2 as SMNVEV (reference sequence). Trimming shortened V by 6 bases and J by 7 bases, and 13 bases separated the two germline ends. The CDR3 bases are TGTGCCAGCAGCTTGGACAGTCCGAATTCACCCCTCCACTTT. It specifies CASSLDSPNSPLHF.

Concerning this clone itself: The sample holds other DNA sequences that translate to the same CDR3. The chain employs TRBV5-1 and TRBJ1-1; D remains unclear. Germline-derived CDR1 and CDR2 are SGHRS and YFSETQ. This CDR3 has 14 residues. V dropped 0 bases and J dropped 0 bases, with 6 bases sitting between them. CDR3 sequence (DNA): TGCGCCAGCAGCTTGGGAGGAATGAACACTGAAGCTTTCTTT. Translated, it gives CASSLGGMNTEAFF.

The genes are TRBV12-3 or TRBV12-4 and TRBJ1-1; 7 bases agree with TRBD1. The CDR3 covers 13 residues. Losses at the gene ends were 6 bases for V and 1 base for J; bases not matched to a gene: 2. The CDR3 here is CASSRQGNTEAFF. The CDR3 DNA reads TGTGCCAGCAGCAGACAGGGGAACACTGAAGCTTTCTTT.

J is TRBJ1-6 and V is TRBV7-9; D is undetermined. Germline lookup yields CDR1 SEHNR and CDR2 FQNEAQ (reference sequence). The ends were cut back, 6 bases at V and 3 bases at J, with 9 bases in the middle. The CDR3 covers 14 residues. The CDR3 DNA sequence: TGTGCCAGCAGTCCTGAGAGCTATAATTCACCCCTCCACTTT. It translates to CASSPESYNSPLHF.

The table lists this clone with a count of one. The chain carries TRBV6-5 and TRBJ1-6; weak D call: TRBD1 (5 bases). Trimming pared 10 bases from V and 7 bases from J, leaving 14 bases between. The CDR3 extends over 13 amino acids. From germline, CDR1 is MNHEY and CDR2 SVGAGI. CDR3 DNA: TGTGCCATCCCCCAGGGTGTGAATTCACCCCTCCACTTT. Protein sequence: CAIPQGVNSPLHF.